A selection of T cell receptor beta chains follows, all from one sample in a study of blood T cell repertoires in COVID-19. Produced via immunoSEQ multiplex PCR; TCRdb's table is partial and in-frame only. Of fewer than 150,000 clones detected, approximately 90% appear once; the ten largest clones hold approximately 7.7%. The sequenced sample was peripheral blood. Every receptor here comes from a human donor in a cohort sampled during active COVID-19. The CDR3 runs from the conserved cysteine through the conserved F or W. A D gene is named only where the DNA matches it firmly. Clone size is shown for a subset of rows, as once, few, many or a class of expanded clone.

abundance	v_gene	d_gene	j_gene	CDR3nt	CDR3aa
few	TRBV28	-	TRBJ2-1	TGTGCCAGCAGTAGCAAACCTTACAATGAGCAGTTCTTC	CASSSKPYNEQFF
-	TRBV5-5	TRBD2	TRBJ2-7	TGTGCCAGCAGCCCCTGGGGGGGGGAGACCTACGAGCAGTACTTC	CASSPWGGETYEQYF
-	TRBV9	-	TRBJ2-5	TGTGCCAGCAGCGGGGGAGACCCAATAGAGACCCAGTACTTC	CASSGGDPIETQYF
-	TRBV19	-	TRBJ1-3	TGTGCCAGCGACAGCTCTGGAAACACCATATATTTT	CASDSSGNTIYF
-	TRBV5-1	-	TRBJ1-5	TGCGCCAGCAGCTTGGGTGGGCCCGGTCAGCCCCAGCATTTT	CASSLGGPGQPQHF
-	TRBV30	-	TRBJ1-3	TGTGCCTGGAGTGTATCAGGAACAAGCTCTGGAAACACCATATATTTT	CAWSVSGTSSGNTIYF
-	TRBV2	TRBD1	TRBJ2-7	TGTGCCAGCAAGGGGGACAGGTCGTACGAGCAGTACTTC	CASKGDRSYEQYF
-	TRBV27	-	TRBJ1-1	TGTGCCAGCAGTTTCACCCAGGGATCTGAAGCTTTCTTT	CASSFTQGSEAFF
-	TRBV27	TRBD1	TRBJ1-2	TGTGCCAGCAGTCTTACCGGGACAGGAAAAGGCTACACCTTC	CASSLTGTGKGYTF
-	TRBV7-9	TRBD1	TRBJ1-2	TGTGCCAGCAGCTTAGTAGGACAGGGGTTAAAGGGCTACACCTTC	CASSLVGQGLKGYTF
-	TRBV5-1	TRBD1	TRBJ1-2	TGCGCCAGCAGCTTGGGACAGGGAGGTAATGGCTACACCTTC	CASSLGQGGNGYTF
-	TRBV3-1/TRBV3-2	TRBD2	TRBJ2-1	TGTGCCAGCAGCCAAGACAGGACTAGCGGGAGGGTCAATGAGCAGTTCTTC	CASSQDRTSGRVNEQFF
once	TRBV19	TRBD1	TRBJ2-2	TGTGCCAGTATCGGACGGACAGGGGGCTTGACCGGGGAGCTGTTTTTT	CASIGRTGGLTGELFF
-	TRBV6-5	TRBD1	TRBJ2-3	TGTGCCAGCTCCCCCCGGGACAGGGGCACAGATACGCAGTATTTT	CASSPRDRGTDTQYF
-	TRBV5-4	TRBD2	TRBJ2-7	TGTGCCAGCAGCTTGGGGACTAGCGGGGGAGAGCAGTACTTC	CASSLGTSGGEQYF
-	TRBV3-1/TRBV3-2	-	TRBJ1-1	TGTGCCAGCAGCCAAAGGGAGCACAACACTGAAGCTTTCTTT	CASSQREHNTEAFF
-	TRBV11-3	TRBD1	TRBJ2-1	TGTGCCAGCAGCCCGGGACAGGGATTCAATGAGCAGTTCTTC	CASSPGQGFNEQFF
few	TRBV2	-	TRBJ1-1	TGTGCCACCCAAAGGGGGACGGGGCTCTTGAACACTGAAGCTTTCTTT	CATQRGTGLLNTEAFF
-	TRBV29-1	-	TRBJ2-1	TGCAGCGCCAAGACTAGAGAAAGGAATGAGCAGTTCTTC	CSAKTRERNEQFF
-	TRBV7-2	-	TRBJ1-2	TGTGCCAGCAGCTTAGAATCAGGGAACTATGGCTACACCTTC	CASSLESGNYGYTF
once	TRBV5-1	TRBD1	TRBJ1-2	TGCGCCAGCAGCCCCGGACAGGGGGAGAACTATGGCTACACCTTC	CASSPGQGENYGYTF
-	TRBV3-1/TRBV3-2	-	TRBJ2-7	TGTGCCAGCAGCCAACAGGACCGGGGCTACGAGCAGTACTTC	CASSQQDRGYEQYF
-	TRBV27	-	TRBJ1-5	TGTGCCAGCAGTTTAAGCAGGGGAGCCAATCAGCCCCAGCATTTT	CASSLSRGANQPQHF
-	TRBV5-6	-	TRBJ1-2	TGTGCCAGCGCACGGGTGCGAGGTGGCTACACCTTC	CASARVRGGYTF
-	TRBV5-1	TRBD1	TRBJ1-5	TGCGCCAGCAGCTTGGATGGGACAGGGAATAGCAATCAGCCCCAGCATTTT	CASSLDGTGNSNQPQHF
-	TRBV6-5	-	TRBJ1-1	TGTGCCAGCAGACCAAACAGGGTAGGGAACCCTGAAGCTTTCTTT	CASRPNRVGNPEAFF
-	TRBV19	TRBD1	TRBJ1-1	TGTGCCAGTACTGACAGGGCTGCGTACACTGAAGCTTTCTTT	CASTDRAAYTEAFF
few	TRBV7-8	-	TRBJ2-3	TGTGCCAGCAGCTTAGCGGGGGCAGGGAGCACAGATACGCAGTATTTT	CASSLAGAGSTDTQYF
-	TRBV28	TRBD1	TRBJ1-2	TGTGCCAGCAAGAGTCCGAACAGGGGGAGAGTAAATGGCTACACCTTC	CASKSPNRGRVNGYTF
-	TRBV5-1	TRBD2	TRBJ2-3	TGCGCCAGCAGCTTGTTGGCGGGAGGAGCTGATACGCAGTATTTT	CASSLLAGGADTQYF
-	TRBV6-1	TRBD2	TRBJ2-2	TGTGCCAGCAGTGCGAAAGCGGGAGGAACGAACACCGGGGAGCTGTTTTTT	CASSAKAGGTNTGELFF
once	TRBV14	TRBD1	TRBJ2-2	TGTGCCAGCAGCCAAACAGGGGGCCAAGGCGGGGAGCTGTTTTTT	CASSQTGGQGGELFF
-	TRBV11-3	-	TRBJ2-3	TGTGCCAGCAGCTTAGGCGGATCAGATACGCAGTATTTT	CASSLGGSDTQYF
-	TRBV11-3	-	TRBJ2-3	TGTGCCAGCAGCTTAGACTCCACAGATACGCAGTATTTT	CASSLDSTDTQYF
-	TRBV6-5	-	TRBJ2-2	TGTGCCAGCAGTTACGCGGGGTCAAACACCGGGGAGCTGTTTTTT	CASSYAGSNTGELFF
-	TRBV27	TRBD1	TRBJ1-2	TGTGCCAGCAGTTTATTAGGGGGCAGGAATGAAGGCTACACCTTC	CASSLLGGRNEGYTF
-	TRBV9	-	TRBJ1-1	TGTGCCAGCAGCGTAGCTTCCCAGGGGCGGGAGAGGATGAACACTGAAGCTTTCTTT	CASSVASQGRERMNTEAFF
-	TRBV19	-	TRBJ2-6	TGTGCCAGTAGTATTCAGGGGGCCAACGTCCTGACTTTC	CASSIQGANVLTF